What follows are 18 T cell receptor beta chains derived from one specimen sequenced in a study of technical replicates of blood from a few donors. Sequencing was performed with immunoSEQ multiplex PCR; in TCRdb, only in-frame clones are kept and a portion is missing. The table records fewer than 85,000 clones, 96% of them present only once. Sample: T cells isolated from PBMCs. The receptors come from a human donor in good health.

The chain is built from TRBV4-1 and TRBJ2-5; TRBD2 matches at 11 bases. The junction had 11 bases not matched to a gene; V was cut back by 3 bases and J by 5 bases. The CDR3 has 17 residues. Germline-derived CDR1 and CDR2 are MGHRA and YSYEKL. CDR3 DNA sequence: TGCGCCAGCAGCCAGGGTCTAGCGGGAGGAGGAGAGGAGACCCAGTACTTC. Translation gives CASSQGLAGGGEETQYF.

CDR3 coding DNA: TGTGCCAGCAGCAGCGCTGGGGCGCAGTACGAGCAGTACTTC. Translation gives CASSSAGAQYEQYF. The V gene is TRBV13, the J gene TRBJ2-5; D possibly corresponds to TRBD1 (5 bases). The DNA end is a closer match to TRBJ2-7, so the J assignment may be wrong. This CDR3 has 14 residues. The germline V gene encodes CDR1 PRHDT and CDR2 FYEKMQ (reference sequence).

The chain has TRBV5-1 and TRBJ1-1, with TRBD1 as a possible D gene (5 bases). There are 15 residues in the CDR3. V was trimmed by 0 bases and J by 0 bases, leaving 9 bases between them. From germline, CDR1 is SGHRS and CDR2 YFSETQ. CDR3 amino acids: CASSLERRVNTEAFF. The DNA of the CDR3 is TGCGCCAGCAGCTTGGAACGCAGGGTGAACACTGAAGCTTTCTTT.

The rearrangement joins TRBV5-1 to TRBJ2-2, with 12 bases aligning to TRBD1. Germline CDR1 reads SGHRS; CDR2 reads YFSETQ. This CDR3 has 17 amino acids. V trimming: 3 bases; J trimming: 4 bases; junction bases outside the gene matches: 7. CDR3 in amino acids: CASSWGTGGASTGELFF. The CDR3 nucleotides read TGCGCCAGCAGCTGGGGGACAGGGGGCGCTTCCACCGGGGAGCTGTTTTTT.

The chain employs TRBV11-2 and TRBJ2-1; 8 nucleotides match TRBD2. V lost 6 bases to trimming and J lost 7 bases; unmatched junction nucleotides: 14. The CDR3 totals 16 residues. The germline CDR1 and CDR2 sequences are SGHAT and FQNNGV. CDR3 region: CASSPERAGEKNEQFF. In DNA, the CDR3 is TGTGCCAGCAGTCCCGAACGAGCGGGAGAGAAAAATGAGCAGTTCTTC.

The V gene is TRBV5-6, the J gene TRBJ2-7, with D tentatively TRBD1 (6 bases). CDR1 SGHDT and CDR2 YYEEEE come from the germline V gene. The CDR3 has 15 amino acids. The germline V and J ends were trimmed by 4 bases and 2 bases, with 16 bases remaining between them. The CDR3 DNA is TGTGCCAGCAGCATATATCAGGGGCCCGCCTACGAGCAGTACTTC. Protein product: CASSIYQGPAYEQYF.

CDR3 protein: CASSLTSTGAYETQYF. The CDR3 coding sequence is TGTGCCAGCAGCTTAACCTCGACAGGGGCGTATGAGACCCAGTACTTC. The chain combines TRBV13 with TRBJ2-5; the match to TRBD1 covers 8 bases. V trimming: 2 bases; J trimming: 5 bases; junction bases outside the gene matches: 10. Germline CDR1 and CDR2: PRHDT and FYEKMQ (reference sequence). The CDR3 contains 16 residues.

V and J are TRBV13 and TRBJ1-1, with 9 positions matching TRBD1. The V gene end was trimmed by 5 bases and the J gene end by 4 bases; junction bases not matched to a gene: 5. This CDR3 is 14 amino acids long. The germline gives CDR1 PRHDT, CDR2 FYEKMQ (reference sequence). The CDR3 DNA is TGTGCCAGCAGCGCCCGGGACAGGGCCACTGAAGCTTTCTTT. Translated, it gives CASSARDRATEAFF.

This sequence joins TRBV11-2 and TRBJ2-3; perhaps TRBD1 as D (6 bases). Germline V gene sequence: CDR1 SGHAT, CDR2 FQNNGV. Trimming left V 5 bases short and J 4 bases short, with 13 bases between. CDR3 length: 14 amino acids. The CDR3 DNA reads TGTGCCAGCAGCCGAGACAGGTCTGCAGATACGCAGTATTTT. It is translated as CASSRDRSADTQYF.

The chain joins TRBV30 to TRBJ2-2; 10 bases line up with TRBD2. CDR3 length: 15 residues. Germline CDR1 GTSNPN, CDR2 SVGIG (reference sequence). Unmatched junction bases numbered 2, after V lost 0 bases and J lost 4 bases. Written as DNA, the CDR3 is TGTGCCTGGAGTGTTGAGCGGGAGGGCACCGGGGAGCTGTTTTTT. Its protein product is CAWSVEREGTGELFF.

This rearrangement joins TRBV9 to TRBJ1-1, with 10 bases that match TRBD1. Germline V gives CDR1 SGDLS, CDR2 YYNGEE. Losses at the gene ends were 4 bases for V and 4 bases for J; bases not matched to a gene: 7. The CDR3 is 15 amino acids. This CDR3 is CASSSLGQGGTEAFF. Written as DNA, the CDR3 is TGTGCCAGCAGCTCTTTAGGACAGGGGGGCACTGAAGCTTTCTTT.

The chain is built from TRBV19 and TRBJ2-7; possible D gene TRBD1, 6 bases. The germline V and J ends were trimmed by 3 bases and 1 base, with 10 bases remaining between them. This CDR3 has 14 amino acids. Germline CDR1 is LNHDA and CDR2 is SQIVND (reference sequence). The CDR3 loop is CASSIPGQSYEQYF. CDR3 in DNA: TGTGCCAGTAGTATTCCGGGACAATCCTACGAGCAGTACTTC. The full variable domain, with the rest looked up from reference TRBV19 and TRBJ2-7, is DGGITQSPKYLFRKEGQNVTLSCEQNLNHDAMYWYRQDPGQGLRLIYYSQIVNDFQKGDIAEGYSVSREKKESFPLTVTSAQKNPTAFYLCASSIPGQSYEQYFGPGTRLTVT.

About this clone: One end of the junction fails to match germline, which may point to a read error. The rearrangement links TRBV14 to TRBJ2-3; D possibly corresponds to TRBD2 (5 bases). CDR1 SGHDN and CDR2 FVKESK come from the germline V gene. The CDR3 is made up of 14 amino acids. CDR3 in DNA: TGTGCCAGCAGTCAAGTTAGCGGCACAGATACGCAGTATTTT. It specifies CASSQVSGTDTQYF. The entire variable domain, with the rest obtained from reference TRBV14 and TRBJ2-3, is as follows: EAGVTQFPSHSVIEKGQTVTLRCDPISGHDNLYWYRRVMGKEIKFLLHFVKESKQDESGMPNNRFLAERTGGTYSTLKVQPAELEDSGVYFCASSQVSGTDTQYFGPGTRLTVL.

The J gene is TRBJ2-1, the V gene TRBV5-4, with D unclear. The germline gives CDR1 SGHNT, CDR2 YYREEE (reference sequence). V gave up 0 bases and J gave up 5 bases, with 6 bases separating them. This CDR3 region has 13 residues. CDR3 sequence reads: CASSLELDNEQFF. For the CDR3, the DNA is TGTGCCAGCAGCTTGGAACTTGACAATGAGCAGTTCTTC.

V gene TRBV5-1 combines with J gene TRBJ2-7; TRBD2 matches 12 bases. Germline V CDR1 and CDR2: SGHRS, YFSETQ. With V trimmed by 3 bases and J by 4 bases, 5 bases remained unmatched. The CDR3 runs to 15 residues. DNA for the CDR3: TGCGCCAGCAGCTCAGCCGGACTAGCGGGATACGAGCAGTACTTC. Its protein product is CASSSAGLAGYEQYF.

V usage is TRBV11-1 and J usage is TRBJ2-3; 9 bases are a match to TRBD1. Germline V gives CDR1 SGHAT, CDR2 FQDESV (reference sequence). There are 15 residues in the CDR3. Trimming took 5 bases from V and 1 from J; bases not matched to a gene: 4. The CDR3 nucleotides read TGTGCCAGCAGCCCTTGGACAGGGGGCACAGATACGCAGTATTTT. Amino acids: CASSPWTGGTDTQYF.

The chain joins TRBV19 to TRBJ2-5; 13 bases are shared with TRBD2. This CDR3 is built from 17 residues. V shed 3 bases and J 5 bases; nucleotides not matched to a gene: 9. Germline V gives CDR1 LNHDA, CDR2 SQIVND (reference sequence). CDR3 protein: CASSMWWTSGSTETQYF. DNA of the CDR3: TGTGCCAGTAGTATGTGGTGGACTAGCGGGAGTACGGAGACCCAGTACTTC. The full variable domain, completed using reference TRBV19 and TRBJ2-5, is DGGITQSPKYLFRKEGQNVTLSCEQNLNHDAMYWYRQDPGQGLRLIYYSQIVNDFQKGDIAEGYSVSREKKESFPLTVTSAQKNPTAFYLCASSMWWTSGSTETQYFGPGTRLLVL.

This clone was detected once. This chain connects TRBV6-1 to TRBJ1-4, with D unresolved. This CDR3 region has 14 residues. CDR1 MNHNS and CDR2 SASEGT come from the germline V gene. Trimming took 3 bases from V and 6 from J, leaving 11 bases between them. The CDR3 DNA sequence: TGTGCCAGCAGTGATGTCGGGAGGGATGAAAAACTGTTTTTT. Translated: CASSDVGRDEKLFF.